The 3 T cell receptor beta chains in this list originate from one sample, sequenced in a study of identical twins. Each CDR3 protein gets one entry after TCRdb re-called the 5' RACE reads with MiXCR. The table includes fewer than 500,000 distinct CDR3 sequences, roughly an eighth detected once. The same data also contributed to another study, on yellow fever vaccine responses in identical twins.

Sequencing was performed on CD4+ T cells sorted from blood. All receptors come from a young woman in good health.

This clonotype was seen a handful of times. V usage is TRBV28 and J usage is TRBJ1-2; D is unclear. Germline values: CDR1 MDHEN, CDR2 SYDVKM. The ends were cut back, 5 bases at V and 7 bases at J, with 11 bases in the middle. This CDR3 contains 12 residues. The CDR3 loop reads CASSLGGFGYTF. In DNA, the CDR3 is TGTGCCAGCAGTCTGGGTGGGTTTGGCTACACCTTC.

This clonotype showed up just a few times. The chain carries TRBV7-2 and TRBJ2-7; D is undetermined. This CDR3 spans 14 amino acids. V lost 3 bases to trimming and J lost 0 bases, with 9 bases between them. The germline V gene encodes CDR1 SGHTA and CDR2 FQGNSA. The CDR3, as DNA: TGTGCCAGCAGCTTCGAGACAAGCTCCTACGAGCAGTACTTC. This gives the protein CASSFETSSYEQYF.

This chain links TRBV20-1 with TRBJ2-2; TRBD1 is a possible D gene (6 bases). The CDR3 is made up of 14 amino acids. CDR1 and CDR2 (germline): DFQATT, SNEGSKA (reference sequence). The V gene lost 2 bases and the J gene lost 2 bases, with 9 bases spanning the gap. The CDR3 loop reads CSARQDSNTGELFF. DNA of the CDR3: TGCAGTGCTAGACAGGACAGTAACACCGGGGAGCTGTTTTTT.